Below are 13 T cell receptor beta chains sequenced from a single sample in a study of cytomegalovirus exposure and HLA in healthy donors. Primers: 60 Vbeta forward and 13 Jbeta reverse. Generated by immunoSEQ multiplex PCR, the TCRdb table keeps only in-frame clones and is missing some. The sample records approximately 120,000 clones, 15% to 20% being singletons. Source material: PBMCs. These TCRs come from a female donor in good health and CMV-seropositive.

In this sample, this clone turned up a few times. The chain uses TRBV7-2 and TRBJ1-2; 9 bases line up with TRBD1. Germline CDR1 SGHTA, CDR2 FQGNSA. The length of the CDR3 is 14 residues. V trimming: 4 bases; J trimming: 7 bases; junction bases outside the gene matches: 7. The DNA for the CDR3 is TGTGCCAGCAGCTGGGACTTGACAGGGGGTGGCTACACCTTC. It translates to CASSWDLTGGGYTF.

The chain recombines TRBV6-5 with TRBJ1-2; 7 nucleotides align to TRBD1. J was trimmed by 8 bases and V by 7 bases; bases with no gene match: 7. The CDR3 covers 12 residues. The germline V gene encodes CDR1 MNHEY and CDR2 SVGAGI. CDR3 DNA sequence: TGTGCCAGCAAGACAGGGTTACGAGGCTACACCTTC. Encoded protein: CASKTGLRGYTF.

The chain's CDR3 is CASSRDDTEGHTQYF. The DNA of the CDR3 is TGCGCCAGCAGCCGAGATGATACGGAGGGACATACGCAGTATTTT. J is TRBJ2-3 and V is TRBV4-1; D possibly corresponds to TRBD2 (6 bases). CDR1 and CDR2 (germline): MGHRA, YSYEKL. CDR3 length: 15 residues. V gave up 4 bases and J gave up 7 bases, with 18 bases separating them.

The chain recombines TRBV6-5 with TRBJ2-1; 12 bases map to TRBD2. The CDR3 runs 14 residues. With 6 bases clipped from V and 9 bases from J, the junction kept 6 bases outside the gene matches. The germline V gene encodes CDR1 MNHEY and CDR2 SVGAGI. CDR3 DNA: TGTGCCAGCAGCCTAGCGGGGGGGGCCGGTGAGCAGTTCTTC. Its protein product is CASSLAGGAGEQFF.

A few counts support this clone. The rearrangement joins TRBV15 to TRBJ2-3; possibly TRBD1 for D (6 bases). Per the germline V gene, CDR1 is LNHNV and CDR2 is YYDKDF (reference sequence). There are 14 residues in the CDR3. V was pared by 5 bases and J by 1 base, with 10 bases between. CDR3 in amino acids: CATSSGQRTDTQYF. In DNA form, the CDR3 reads TGTGCCACCAGCTCCGGACAGCGCACAGATACGCAGTATTTT.

The sample holds a few counts of this clone. The CDR3 loop reads CASSLDPPGQGSYGYTF. The CDR3 DNA reads as TGTGCCAGCAGCTTAGACCCTCCGGGACAGGGTTCTTATGGCTACACCTTC. V usage is TRBV7-2 and J usage is TRBJ1-2; TRBD1 agrees at 9 bases. CDR3 length equals 17 residues. J gave up 5 bases and V 1 base, and 11 bases lay outside the gene matches. Germline CDR1 SGHTA, CDR2 FQGNSA.

V gene TRBV11-2 combines with J gene TRBJ2-2; D perhaps matches TRBD2 (6 bases). V was pared by 4 bases and J by 5 bases, with 8 bases between. The germline CDR1 and CDR2 sequences are SGHAT and FQNNGV. The CDR3 extends over 13 amino acids. CDR3 sequence (DNA): TGTGCCAGCAGCTCGGGACTTACCGGGGAGCTGTTTTTT. Protein: CASSSGLTGELFF.

The V call is TRBV5-4, the J call TRBJ2-5; 8 bases match TRBD1. There are 18 residues in the CDR3. The ends lost 4 bases at V and 3 bases at J; junction bases unmatched: 17. In germline, CDR1 is SGHNT, CDR2 YYREEE (reference sequence). The CDR3 nucleotides read TGTGCCAGCAGCCCTACGAAACACGGACAGGGCCAGGAAGAGACCCAGTACTTC. Translated: CASSPTKHGQGQEETQYF.

This clone was detected a few times. The rearrangement uses TRBV6-5 and TRBJ1-4, with 7 positions matching TRBD1. This CDR3 is built from 14 residues. Germline-derived CDR1 and CDR2 are MNHEY and SVGAGI. V lost 5 bases, J lost 7 bases, and 7 bases stayed unmatched. The CDR3 loop is CASSPTGKSEKLFF. CDR3 coding DNA: TGTGCCAGCAGTCCGACAGGGAAAAGTGAAAAACTGTTTTTT.

V usage is TRBV5-4 and J usage is TRBJ2-5; 11 bases are a match to TRBD2. The J segment lost 3 bases and the V segment lost 4 bases, leaving 5 bases of the junction unmatched. Germline V gene sequence: CDR1 SGHNT, CDR2 YYREEE (reference sequence). The CDR3 extends over 15 amino acids. The CDR3 reads CASSPGTSGEETQYF. The CDR3, as DNA: TGTGCCAGCAGCCCTGGGACTAGCGGCGAAGAGACCCAGTACTTC.

In DNA form, the CDR3 reads TGTGCCAGCAGCCAAGGGGGACTAGCGGCACAAGAGACCCAGTACTTC. It encodes CASSQGGLAAQETQYF. The rearrangement joins TRBV4-2 to TRBJ2-5, with 11 nucleotides matching TRBD2. Per germline, CDR1 LGHNA and CDR2 YNFKEQ. J lost 2 bases, V lost 1 base, and 3 bases had no gene match. The length of the CDR3 is 16 residues.

This clone has just a few counts. This chain links TRBV11-1 with TRBJ2-7; unclear D gene. CDR1 SGHAT and CDR2 FQDESV come from the germline V gene (reference sequence). This CDR3 contains 15 residues. Trimming took off 1 base at V and 2 bases at J, with 12 bases between the two ends. The CDR3: CASSLELGRTYEQYF. In nucleotides, the CDR3 is TGTGCCAGCAGCTTAGAGCTAGGTAGAACCTACGAGCAGTACTTC.

The sample holds a few counts of this clone. The chain has TRBV5-1 and TRBJ1-1; 9 bases match TRBD1. The ends lost 2 bases at V and 6 bases at J; junction bases unmatched: 8. Germline-derived CDR1 and CDR2 are SGHRS and YFSETQ. The CDR3 length is 15 residues. CDR3 in DNA: TGCGCCAGCAGCTTCTCAACAGGGGGCTCCGCTGAAGCTTTCTTT. The encoded protein is CASSFSTGGSAEAFF.